Here is one T cell receptor beta chain with its context. In the authors' workflow: Researchers report that nucleated cell counts were estimated from reference gene primer amplification. Sequencing was performed with immunoSEQ multiplex PCR; in TCRdb, only in-frame clones are kept and a portion is missing. That table supplies the V and J calls and clone size; D and trimming were determined from the DNA. This sample yields around 120,000 clones, of which less than 90% are seen a single time; approximately 2% belongs to the top ten. The data originate from a study of blood T cell repertoires in COVID-19. Turning to the study itself: The United States, Italy and Spain supplied acute and convalescent COVID-19 samples. Sample material is recorded as cDNA or gDNA derived from T cells, B-cell-depleted T cells, or PBMCs.

The CDR3 covers 14 residues. Germline V gene lookup returns CDR1 LNHDA and CDR2 SQIVND (reference sequence). The V end lost 5 bases, the J end lost 1 base, and 8 bases lay between the germline ends. The specimen sequenced was peripheral blood. This receptor was obtained from a man aged 70 or older with acute or convalescent COVID-19. The chain recombines TRBV19 with TRBJ1-4; no firm D call. CDR3 sequence (DNA): TGTGCCAGTAGTGCTTCAGGAACTAATGAAAAACTGTTTTTT. Translating gives CASSASGTNEKLFF.